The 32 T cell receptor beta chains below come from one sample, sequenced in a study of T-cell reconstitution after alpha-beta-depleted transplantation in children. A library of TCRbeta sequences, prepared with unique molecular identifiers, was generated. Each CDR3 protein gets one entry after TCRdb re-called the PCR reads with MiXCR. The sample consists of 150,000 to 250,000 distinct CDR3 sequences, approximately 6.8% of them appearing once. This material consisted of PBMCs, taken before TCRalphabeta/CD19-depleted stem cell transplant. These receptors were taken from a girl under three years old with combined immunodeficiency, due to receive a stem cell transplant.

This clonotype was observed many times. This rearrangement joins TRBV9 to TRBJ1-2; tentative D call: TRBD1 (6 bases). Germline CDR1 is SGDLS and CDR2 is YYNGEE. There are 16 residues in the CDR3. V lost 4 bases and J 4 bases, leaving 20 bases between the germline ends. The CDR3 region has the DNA TGTGCCAGCAGCACCGCGTTAACAGGGACCAGCTATGGCTACACCTTC. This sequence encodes CASSTALTGTSYGYTF.

The CDR3 spells CSALSGARYEQYF. The CDR3 bases are TGCAGTGCTCTCTCGGGGGCGCGGTACGAGCAGTACTTC. The chain joins TRBV20-1 to TRBJ2-7; perhaps D is TRBD1 or TRBD2 (6 bases each). CDR3 length: 13 residues. Germline V gene sequence: CDR1 DFQATT, CDR2 SNEGSKA (reference sequence). V was pared by 5 bases and J by 4 bases, with 15 bases between.

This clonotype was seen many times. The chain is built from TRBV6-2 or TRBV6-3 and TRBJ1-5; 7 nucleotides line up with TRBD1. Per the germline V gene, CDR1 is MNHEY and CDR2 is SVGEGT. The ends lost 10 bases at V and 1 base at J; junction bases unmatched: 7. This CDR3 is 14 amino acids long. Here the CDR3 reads CATRGTASNQPQHF. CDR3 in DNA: TGTGCCACCAGAGGGACAGCGAGCAATCAGCCCCAGCATTTT.

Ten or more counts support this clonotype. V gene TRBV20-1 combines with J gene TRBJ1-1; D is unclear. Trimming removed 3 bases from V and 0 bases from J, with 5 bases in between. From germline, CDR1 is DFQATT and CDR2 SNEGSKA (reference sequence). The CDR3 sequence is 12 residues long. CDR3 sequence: CSASGVNTEAFF. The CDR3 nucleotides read TGCAGTGCTAGCGGGGTGAACACTGAAGCTTTCTTT.

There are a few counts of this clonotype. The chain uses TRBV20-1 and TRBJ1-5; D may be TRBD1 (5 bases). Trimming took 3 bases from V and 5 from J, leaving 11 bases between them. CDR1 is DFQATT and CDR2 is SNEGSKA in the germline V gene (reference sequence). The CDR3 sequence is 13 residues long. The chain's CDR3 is CSARAGWDQPQHF. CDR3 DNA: TGCAGTGCTAGGGCAGGGTGGGATCAGCCCCAGCATTTT.

The CDR3 DNA is TGCAGTGCTAATTCAGGGCCGCTCACAGATACGCAGTATTTT. The encoded protein is CSANSGPLTDTQYF. The J gene is TRBJ2-3, the V gene TRBV20-1; D perhaps matches TRBD1 (5 bases). V was trimmed by 4 bases and J by 2 bases, leaving 13 bases between them. The CDR3 has 14 residues. Germline values: CDR1 DFQATT, CDR2 SNEGSKA (reference sequence).

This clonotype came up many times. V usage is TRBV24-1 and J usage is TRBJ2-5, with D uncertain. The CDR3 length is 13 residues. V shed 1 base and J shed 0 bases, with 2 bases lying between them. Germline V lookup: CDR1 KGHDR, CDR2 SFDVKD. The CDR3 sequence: CATSDFNQETQYF. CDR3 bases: TGTGCCACCAGTGATTTTAACCAAGAGACCCAGTACTTC.

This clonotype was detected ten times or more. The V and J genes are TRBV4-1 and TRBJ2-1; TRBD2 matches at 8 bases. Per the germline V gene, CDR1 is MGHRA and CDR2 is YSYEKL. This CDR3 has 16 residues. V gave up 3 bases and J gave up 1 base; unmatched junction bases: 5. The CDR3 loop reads CASSHSREGSYNEQFF. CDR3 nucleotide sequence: TGCGCCAGCAGCCATTCCCGGGAGGGGTCCTACAATGAGCAGTTCTTC.

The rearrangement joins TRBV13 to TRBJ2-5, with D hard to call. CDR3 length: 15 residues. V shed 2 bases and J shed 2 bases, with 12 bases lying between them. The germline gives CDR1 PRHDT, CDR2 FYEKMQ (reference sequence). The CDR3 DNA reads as TGTGCCAGCAGCTTATCCTGGGGTACTCAAGAGACCCAGTACTTC. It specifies CASSLSWGTQETQYF.

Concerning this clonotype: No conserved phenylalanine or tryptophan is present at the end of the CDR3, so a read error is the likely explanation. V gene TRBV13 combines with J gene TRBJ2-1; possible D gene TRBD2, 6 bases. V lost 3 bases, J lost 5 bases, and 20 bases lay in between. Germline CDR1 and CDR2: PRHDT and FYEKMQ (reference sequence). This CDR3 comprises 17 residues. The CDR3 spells CASSFSPLWTNHNEQFY. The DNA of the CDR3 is TGTGCCAGCAGCTTTAGCCCCCTTTGGACTAACCACAATGAGCAGTTCTAC.

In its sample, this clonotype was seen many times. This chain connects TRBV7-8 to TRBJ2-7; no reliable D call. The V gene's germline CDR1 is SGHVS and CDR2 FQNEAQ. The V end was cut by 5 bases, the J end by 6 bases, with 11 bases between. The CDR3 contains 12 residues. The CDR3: CASSHPLGEQYF. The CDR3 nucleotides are TGTGCCAGCAGCCATCCTTTAGGCGAGCAGTACTTC.

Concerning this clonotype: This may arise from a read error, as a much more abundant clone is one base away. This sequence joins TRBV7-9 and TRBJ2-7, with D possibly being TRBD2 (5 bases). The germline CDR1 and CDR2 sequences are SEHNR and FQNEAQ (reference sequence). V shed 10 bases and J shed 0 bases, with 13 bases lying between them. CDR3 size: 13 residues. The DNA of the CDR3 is TGTGCCATAGAAACGGGGAGCTCCTACGAGCAGTACTTC. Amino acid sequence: CAIETGSSYEQYF.

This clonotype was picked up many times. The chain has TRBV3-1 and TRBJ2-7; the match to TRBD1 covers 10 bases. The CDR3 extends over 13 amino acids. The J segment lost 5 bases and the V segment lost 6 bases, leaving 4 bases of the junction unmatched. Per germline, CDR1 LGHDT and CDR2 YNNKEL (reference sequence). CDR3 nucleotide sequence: TGTGCCAGCAGAGGGACAGGGGACGACGAGCAGTACTTC. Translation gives CASRGTGDDEQYF.

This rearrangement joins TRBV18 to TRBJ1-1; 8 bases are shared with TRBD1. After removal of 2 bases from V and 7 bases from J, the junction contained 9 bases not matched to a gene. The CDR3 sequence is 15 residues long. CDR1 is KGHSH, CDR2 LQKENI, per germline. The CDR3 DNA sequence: TGTGCCAGCTCACCAGACAGGGGCTGGCGAAGTGAAGCTTTCTTT. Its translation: CASSPDRGWRSEAFF.

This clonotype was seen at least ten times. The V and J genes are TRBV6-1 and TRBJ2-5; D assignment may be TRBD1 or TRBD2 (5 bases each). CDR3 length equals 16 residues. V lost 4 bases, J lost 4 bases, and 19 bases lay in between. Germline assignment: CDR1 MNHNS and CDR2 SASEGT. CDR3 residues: CASSGLDPGTGETQYF. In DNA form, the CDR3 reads TGTGCCAGCAGTGGACTTGATCCAGGGACGGGAGAGACCCAGTACTTC.

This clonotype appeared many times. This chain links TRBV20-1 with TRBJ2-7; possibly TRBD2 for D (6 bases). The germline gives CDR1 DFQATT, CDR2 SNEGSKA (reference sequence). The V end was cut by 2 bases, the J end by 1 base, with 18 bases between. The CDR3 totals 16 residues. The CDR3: CSARPMAAGLSYEQYF. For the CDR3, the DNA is TGCAGTGCTAGACCCATGGCGGCGGGACTTTCCTACGAGCAGTACTTC.

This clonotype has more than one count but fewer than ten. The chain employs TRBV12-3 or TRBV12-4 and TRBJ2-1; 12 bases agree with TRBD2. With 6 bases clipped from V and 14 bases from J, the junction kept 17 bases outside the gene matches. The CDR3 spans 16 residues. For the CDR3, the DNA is TGTGCCAGCAGCCGAGGTGGGCTAGCGGGAGGGCCGCAGAAGTTCTTC. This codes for CASSRGGLAGGPQKFF.

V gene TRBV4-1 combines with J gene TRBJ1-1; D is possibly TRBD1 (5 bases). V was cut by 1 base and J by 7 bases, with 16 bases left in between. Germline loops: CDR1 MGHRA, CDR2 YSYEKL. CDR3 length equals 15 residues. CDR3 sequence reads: CASSQGVTGTLEAFF. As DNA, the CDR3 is TGCGCCAGCAGCCAAGGGGTTACAGGCACCCTTGAAGCTTTCTTT.

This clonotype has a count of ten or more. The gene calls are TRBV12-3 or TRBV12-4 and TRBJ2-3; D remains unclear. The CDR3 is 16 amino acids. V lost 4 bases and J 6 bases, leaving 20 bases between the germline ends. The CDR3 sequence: CASSSSDWLPPDTQYF. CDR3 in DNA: TGTGCCAGCAGTTCGTCCGACTGGCTACCTCCTGATACGCAGTATTTT.

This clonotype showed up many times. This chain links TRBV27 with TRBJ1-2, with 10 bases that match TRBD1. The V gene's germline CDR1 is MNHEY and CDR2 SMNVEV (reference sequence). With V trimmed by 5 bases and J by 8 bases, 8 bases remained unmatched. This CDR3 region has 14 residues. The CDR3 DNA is TGTGCCAGCAGTCCCGGGACAGGGGTGGGAGGCTACACCTTC. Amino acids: CASSPGTGVGGYTF.

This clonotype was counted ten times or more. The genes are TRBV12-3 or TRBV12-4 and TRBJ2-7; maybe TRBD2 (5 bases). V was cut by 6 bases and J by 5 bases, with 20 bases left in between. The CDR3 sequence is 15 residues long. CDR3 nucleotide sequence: TGTGCCAGCAGGCGCAGCTTCGGCGGGCCCGACGAGCAGTACTTC. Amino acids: CASRRSFGGPDEQYF.

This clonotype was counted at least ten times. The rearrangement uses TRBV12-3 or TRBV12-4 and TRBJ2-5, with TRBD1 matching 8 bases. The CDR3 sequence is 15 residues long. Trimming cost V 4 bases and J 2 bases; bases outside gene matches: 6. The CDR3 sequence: CASSSLDRGQETQYF. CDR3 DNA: TGTGCCAGCAGTTCCCTCGACAGGGGTCAAGAGACCCAGTACTTC.

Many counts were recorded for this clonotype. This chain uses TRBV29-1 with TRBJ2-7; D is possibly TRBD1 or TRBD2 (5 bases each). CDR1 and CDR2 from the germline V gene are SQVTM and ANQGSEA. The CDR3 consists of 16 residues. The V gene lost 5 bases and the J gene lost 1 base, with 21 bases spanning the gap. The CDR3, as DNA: TGCAGCGTTCCCGGCACAGGTCGGGGAAGATCCTACGAGCAGTACTTC. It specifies CSVPGTGRGRSYEQYF.

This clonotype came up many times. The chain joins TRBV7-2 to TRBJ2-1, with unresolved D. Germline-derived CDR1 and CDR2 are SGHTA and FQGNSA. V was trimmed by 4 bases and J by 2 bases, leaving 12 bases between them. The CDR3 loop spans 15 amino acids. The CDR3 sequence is CASSSLKPPYNEQFF. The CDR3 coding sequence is TGTGCCAGCAGCTCGCTTAAGCCCCCCTACAATGAGCAGTTCTTC.

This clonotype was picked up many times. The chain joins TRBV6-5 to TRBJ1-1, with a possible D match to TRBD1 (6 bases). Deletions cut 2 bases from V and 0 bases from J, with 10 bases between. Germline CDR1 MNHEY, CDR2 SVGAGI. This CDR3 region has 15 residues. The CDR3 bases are TGTGCCAGCAGTTACAAGGGGGGGCTGAACACTGAAGCTTTCTTT. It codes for CASSYKGGLNTEAFF.

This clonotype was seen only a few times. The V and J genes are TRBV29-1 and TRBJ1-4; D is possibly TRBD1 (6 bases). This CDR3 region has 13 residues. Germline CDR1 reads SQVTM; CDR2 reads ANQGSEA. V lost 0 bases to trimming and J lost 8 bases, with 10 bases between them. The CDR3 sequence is CSVEERGNEKLFF. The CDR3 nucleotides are TGCAGCGTTGAAGAAAGGGGGAACGAAAAACTGTTTTTT.

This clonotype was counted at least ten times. The CDR3, as DNA: TGTGCCACCCAACACCCGGACAGGGGGCTGAAGACCCAGTACTTC. Protein sequence: CATQHPDRGLKTQYF. The chain has TRBV15 and TRBJ2-5, with 11 bases fitting TRBD1. The CDR3 spans 15 residues. Germline CDR1 reads LNHNV; CDR2 reads YYDKDF (reference sequence). Trimming cost V 8 bases and J 6 bases; bases outside gene matches: 11.

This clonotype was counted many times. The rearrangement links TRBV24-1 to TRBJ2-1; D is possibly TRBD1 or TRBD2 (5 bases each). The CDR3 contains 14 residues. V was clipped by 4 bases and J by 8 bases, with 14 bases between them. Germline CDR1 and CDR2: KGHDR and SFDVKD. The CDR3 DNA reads TGTGCCACCAGTGACTCCGGGGCTCAGGATGAGCAGTTCTTC. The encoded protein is CATSDSGAQDEQFF.

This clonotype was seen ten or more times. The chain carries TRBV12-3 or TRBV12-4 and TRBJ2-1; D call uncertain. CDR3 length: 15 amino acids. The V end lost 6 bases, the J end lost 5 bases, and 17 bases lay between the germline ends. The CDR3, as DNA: TGTGCCAGCAGCCCATTATACGTCCGGCACAATGAGCAGTTCTTC. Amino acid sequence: CASSPLYVRHNEQFF.

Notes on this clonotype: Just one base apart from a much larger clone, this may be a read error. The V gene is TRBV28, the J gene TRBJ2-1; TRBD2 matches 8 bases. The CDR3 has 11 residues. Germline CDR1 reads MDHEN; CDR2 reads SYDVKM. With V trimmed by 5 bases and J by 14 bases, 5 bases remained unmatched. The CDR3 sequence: CASSPIGGEFF. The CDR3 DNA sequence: TGTGCCAGCAGTCCAATCGGGGGGGAGTTCTTC.

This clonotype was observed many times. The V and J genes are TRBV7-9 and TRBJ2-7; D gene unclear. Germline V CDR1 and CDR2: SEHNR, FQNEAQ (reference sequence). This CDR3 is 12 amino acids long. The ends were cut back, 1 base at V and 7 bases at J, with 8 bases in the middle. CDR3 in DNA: TGTGCCAGCAGCTTAGTTGGCTGGGAGCAGTACTTC. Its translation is CASSLVGWEQYF.

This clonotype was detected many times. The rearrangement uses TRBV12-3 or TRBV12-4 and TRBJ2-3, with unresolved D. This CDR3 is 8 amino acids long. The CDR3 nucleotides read TGTGCTACAGATACGCAGTATTTT. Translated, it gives CATDTQYF.